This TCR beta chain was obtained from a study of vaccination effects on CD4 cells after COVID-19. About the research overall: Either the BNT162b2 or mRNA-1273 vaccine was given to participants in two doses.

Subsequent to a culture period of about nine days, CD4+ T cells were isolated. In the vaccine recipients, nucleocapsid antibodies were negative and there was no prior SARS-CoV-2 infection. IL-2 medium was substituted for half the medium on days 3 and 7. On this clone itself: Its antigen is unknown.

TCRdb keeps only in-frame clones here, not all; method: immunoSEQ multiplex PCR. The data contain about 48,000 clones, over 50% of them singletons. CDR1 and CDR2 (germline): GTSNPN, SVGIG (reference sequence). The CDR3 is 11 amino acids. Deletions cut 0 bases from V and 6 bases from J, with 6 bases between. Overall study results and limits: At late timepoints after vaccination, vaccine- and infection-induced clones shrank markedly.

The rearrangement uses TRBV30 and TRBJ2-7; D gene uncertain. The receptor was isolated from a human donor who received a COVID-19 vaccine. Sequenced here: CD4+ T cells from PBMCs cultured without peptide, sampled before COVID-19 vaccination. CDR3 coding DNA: TGTGCCTGGAGTGTACGCTTCGAGCAGTACTTC. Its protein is CAWSVRFEQYF.